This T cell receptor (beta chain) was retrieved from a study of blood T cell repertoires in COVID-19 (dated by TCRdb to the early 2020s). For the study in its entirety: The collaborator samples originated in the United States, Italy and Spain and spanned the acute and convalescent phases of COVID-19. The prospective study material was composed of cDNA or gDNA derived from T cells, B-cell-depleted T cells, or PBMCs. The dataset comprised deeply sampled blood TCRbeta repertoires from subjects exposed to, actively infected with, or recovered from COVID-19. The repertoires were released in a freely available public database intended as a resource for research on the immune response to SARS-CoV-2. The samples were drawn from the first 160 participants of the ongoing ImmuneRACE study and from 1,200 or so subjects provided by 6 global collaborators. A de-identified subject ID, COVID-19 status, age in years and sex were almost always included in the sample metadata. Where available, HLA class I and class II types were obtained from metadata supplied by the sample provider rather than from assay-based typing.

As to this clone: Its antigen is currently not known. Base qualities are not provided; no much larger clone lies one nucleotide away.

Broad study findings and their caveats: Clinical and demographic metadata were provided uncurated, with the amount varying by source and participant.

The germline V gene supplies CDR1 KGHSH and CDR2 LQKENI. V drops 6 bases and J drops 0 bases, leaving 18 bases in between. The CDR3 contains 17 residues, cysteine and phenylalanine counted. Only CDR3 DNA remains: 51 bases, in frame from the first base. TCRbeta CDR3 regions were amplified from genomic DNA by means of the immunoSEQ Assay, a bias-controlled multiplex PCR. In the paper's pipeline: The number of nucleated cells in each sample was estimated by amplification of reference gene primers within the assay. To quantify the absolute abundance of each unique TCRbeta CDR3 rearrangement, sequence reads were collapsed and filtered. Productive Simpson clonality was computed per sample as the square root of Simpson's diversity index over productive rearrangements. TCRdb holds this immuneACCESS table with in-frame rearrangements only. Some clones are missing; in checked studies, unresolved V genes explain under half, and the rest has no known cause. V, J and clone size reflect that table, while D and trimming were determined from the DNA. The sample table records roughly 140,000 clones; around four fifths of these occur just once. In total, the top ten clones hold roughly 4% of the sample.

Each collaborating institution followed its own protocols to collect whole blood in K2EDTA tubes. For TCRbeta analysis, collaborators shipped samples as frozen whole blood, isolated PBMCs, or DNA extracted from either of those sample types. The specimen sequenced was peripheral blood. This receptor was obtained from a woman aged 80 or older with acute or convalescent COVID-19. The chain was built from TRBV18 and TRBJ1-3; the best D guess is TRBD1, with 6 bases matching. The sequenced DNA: TGTGCCAGCTCGCCGACAGGATTAAACCCCTCTGGAAACACCATATATTTT. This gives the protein CASSPTGLNPSGNTIYF.